This T cell receptor beta chain was sequenced in a study of control samples from healthy donors and cancer patients. Clones were read by immunoSEQ multiplex PCR, and TCRdb kept only the in-frame ones, dropping some. The sample carries roughly 450,000 clones, around 90% recorded once. The CDR3 length is 12 residues. Germline CDR1 SGHTA, CDR2 FQGTGA. V shed 5 bases and J shed 6 bases, with 11 bases lying between them. The chain employs TRBV7-3 and TRBJ2-7; no clear D gene. The source of this sequence is a man in his forties or fifties with head and neck cancer. The sequenced sample consisted of PBMCs. The CDR3 DNA is TGTGCCAGCAGCGACTTCGTAGGCGAGCAGTACTTC. This translates into CASSDFVGEQYF.